These T cell receptor beta chains were read from a single sample in a study of T-cell reconstitution after alpha-beta-depleted transplantation in children. MiXCR, applied by TCRdb to the PCR reads, yields one record per CDR3 protein. Here the sample spans some 400,000 distinct CDR3 sequences, 20% being singletons. Specimen: PBMCs from the stem cell graft donor, collected from the stem cell graft. These receptors all come from a human donor who donated a stem cell graft to a child with acute myeloid leukemia. The CDR3 runs from the conserved cysteine through the conserved F or W. The D gene is left open where the match is weak. Clone size is stated in some rows and not others, as once, few, many or a class when expanded.

D gene,J gene,V gene,CDR3 length,clone size,CDR3 protein,CDR3 DNA
NA,TRBJ2-1,TRBV5-1,14,many,CASSLASGFNEQFF,TGCGCCAGCAGCTTGGCGTCAGGGTTCAATGAGCAGTTCTTC
TRBD1,TRBJ2-7,TRBV7-2,13,many,CASSYGTGYEQYF,TGTGCCAGCAGCTACGGGACAGGCTACGAGCAGTACTTC
NA,TRBJ1-3,TRBV28,15,few,CASSTEGVSGNTIYF,TGTGCCAGCAGTACCGAGGGGGTATCTGGAAACACCATATATTTT
NA,TRBJ1-3,TRBV7-9,14,NA,CASSLTFSGNTIYF,TGTGCCAGCAGCTTAACTTTCTCTGGAAACACCATATATTTT
NA,TRBJ2-7,TRBV4-2,15,few,CASSPETRRGDEQYF,TGTGCCAGCAGCCCCGAGACCAGGCGGGGTGACGAGCAGTACTTC
TRBD1,TRBJ2-1,TRBV20-1,16,many,CSARDTTGASYNEQFF,TGCAGTGCTAGAGACACGACAGGGGCCTCCTACAATGAGCAGTTCTTC
NA,TRBJ2-2,TRBV28,16,NA,CASSPPQGWLTGELFF,TGTGCCAGCAGTCCCCCCCAAGGGTGGCTCACCGGGGAGCTGTTTTTT
TRBD2,TRBJ2-3,TRBV20-1,17,few,CSAREPSGLAIRRAQYF,TGCAGTGCTAGAGAGCCCTCGGGACTAGCGATTCGTCGAGCGCAGTATTTT
NA,TRBJ1-1,TRBV20-1,17,many,CSAREKGRVGRNTEAFF,TGCAGTGCTAGAGAAAAGGGCAGGGTAGGTAGGAACACTGAAGCTTTCTTT
NA,TRBJ2-6,TRBV6-1,15,NA,CASRNGHSGANVLTF,TGTGCCAGCCGAAATGGACACTCTGGGGCCAACGTCCTGACTTTC
NA,TRBJ2-5,TRBV27,19,few,CASSRLSYPGAENQETQYF,TGTGCCAGCAGTCGTTTATCATATCCGGGAGCCGAGAATCAAGAGACCCAGTACTTC
NA,TRBJ2-3,TRBV12-3/TRBV12-4,13,few,CASSIGVLDTQYF,TGTGCCAGCAGTATAGGGGTCTTAGATACGCAGTATTTT
NA,TRBJ2-1,TRBV27,17,NA,CASSPLTRGRTYNEQFF,TGTGCCAGCAGTCCGCTCACCAGGGGTCGGACCTACAATGAGCAGTTCTTC
TRBD2,TRBJ2-7,TRBV20-1,14,many,CSASSLAGYYEQYF,TGCAGTGCTTCTTCGCTAGCGGGGTACTACGAGCAGTACTTC
NA,TRBJ2-3,TRBV12-3/TRBV12-4,11,NA,CASSSDPAQYF,TGTGCCAGCAGCTCAGACCCGGCGCAGTATTTT
NA,TRBJ2-2,TRBV6-2/TRBV6-3,16,NA,CASSFIPTGNTGELFF,TGTGCCAGCAGTTTCATCCCCACAGGAAACACCGGGGAGCTGTTTTTT
NA,TRBJ2-1,TRBV5-1,16,NA,CASSEQGAPSYNEQFF,TGCGCCAGCAGCGAGCAGGGTGCCCCTTCCTACAATGAGCAGTTCTTC